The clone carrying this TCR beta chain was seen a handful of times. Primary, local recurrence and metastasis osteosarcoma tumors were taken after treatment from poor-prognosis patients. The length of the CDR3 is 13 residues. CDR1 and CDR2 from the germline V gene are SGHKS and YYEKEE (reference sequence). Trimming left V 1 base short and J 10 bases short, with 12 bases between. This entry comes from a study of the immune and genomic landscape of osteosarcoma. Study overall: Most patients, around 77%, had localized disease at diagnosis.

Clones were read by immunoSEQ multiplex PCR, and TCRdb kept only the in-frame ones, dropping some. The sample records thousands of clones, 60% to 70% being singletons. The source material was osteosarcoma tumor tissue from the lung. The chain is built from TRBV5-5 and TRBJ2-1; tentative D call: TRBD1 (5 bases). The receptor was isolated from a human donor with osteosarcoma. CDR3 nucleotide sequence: TGTGCCAGCAGCTTGAGGGGTCGCTTGGAGCAGTTCTTC. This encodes CASSLRGRLEQFF.